The clone carrying this T cell receptor (beta chain) was counted a single time. The antigen remains unidentified. The sample belongs to a study of cytomegalovirus exposure and HLA in healthy donors. Study-wide findings and caveats: A highly shared variant cluster was judged a likely technical artifact. A later analysis linked a missense variant in DCLRE1C to the trimming of TCR beta V and J genes. Common viral pathogens were later found to be apparently linked to several of the most significant clusters. The classifier, whose performance was assessed in both the original and validation cohorts, reportedly diagnosed cytomegalovirus status with high specificity and sensitivity.

Per germline, CDR1 MNHNS and CDR2 SASEGT. CDR3 size: 15 residues. Trimming took 6 bases from V and 3 from J, leaving 17 bases between them. Primers included in the PCR were 60 Vbeta and 13 Jbeta primers. Clones were sequenced by immunoSEQ multiplex PCR, and TCRdb holds only the in-frame ones, with some missing. Among roughly 200,000 clones, 75% to 90% were seen once, and the ten largest hold 0.6% to 0.7%. The sequence was collected from a boy between 5 and 17 years old in good health and CMV-seronegative. V is TRBV6-1 and J is TRBJ1-1, with D possibly being TRBD1 (6 bases). Material: PBMCs. In DNA form, the CDR3 reads TGTGCCAGCAGCCCCGCCTGGGGGCATGACACTGAAGCTTTCTTT. It codes for CASSPAWGHDTEAFF.